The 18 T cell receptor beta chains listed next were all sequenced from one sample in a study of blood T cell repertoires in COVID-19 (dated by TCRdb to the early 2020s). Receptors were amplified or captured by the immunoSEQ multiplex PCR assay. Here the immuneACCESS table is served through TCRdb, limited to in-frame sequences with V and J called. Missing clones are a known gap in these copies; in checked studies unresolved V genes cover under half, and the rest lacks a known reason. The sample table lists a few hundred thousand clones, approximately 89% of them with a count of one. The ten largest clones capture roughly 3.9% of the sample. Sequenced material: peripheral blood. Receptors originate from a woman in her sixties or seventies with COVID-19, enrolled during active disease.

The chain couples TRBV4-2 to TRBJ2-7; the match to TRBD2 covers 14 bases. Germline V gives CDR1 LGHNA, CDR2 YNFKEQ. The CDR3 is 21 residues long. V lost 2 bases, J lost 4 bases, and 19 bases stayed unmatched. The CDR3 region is CASSQQPGLAGALTGSYEQYF. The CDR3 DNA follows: TGTGCCAGCAGCCAACAACCGGGACTAGCGGGGGCCCTAACTGGTTCTTACGAGCAGTACTTC.

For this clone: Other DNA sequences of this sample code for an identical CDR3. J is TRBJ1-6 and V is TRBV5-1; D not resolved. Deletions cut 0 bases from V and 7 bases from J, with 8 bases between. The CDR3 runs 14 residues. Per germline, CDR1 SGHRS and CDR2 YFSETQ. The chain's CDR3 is CASSLEGANSPLHF. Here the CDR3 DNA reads TGCGCCAGCAGCTTGGAGGGAGCAAATTCACCCCTCCACTTT.

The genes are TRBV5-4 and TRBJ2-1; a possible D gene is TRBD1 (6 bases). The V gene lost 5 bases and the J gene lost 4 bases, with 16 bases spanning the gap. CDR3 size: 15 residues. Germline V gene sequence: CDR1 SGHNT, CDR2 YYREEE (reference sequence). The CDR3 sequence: CASSTWGLEYNEQFF. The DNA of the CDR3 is TGTGCCAGCAGTACGTGGGGGCTTGAGTACAATGAGCAGTTCTTC.

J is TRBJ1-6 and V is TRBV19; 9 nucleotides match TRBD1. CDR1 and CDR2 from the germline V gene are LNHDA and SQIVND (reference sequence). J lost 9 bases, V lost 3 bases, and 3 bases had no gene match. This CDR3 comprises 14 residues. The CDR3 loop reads CASSITGGSSPLHF. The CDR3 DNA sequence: TGTGCCAGTAGTATTACAGGGGGCTCTTCACCCCTCCACTTT. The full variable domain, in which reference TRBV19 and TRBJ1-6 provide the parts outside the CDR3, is DGGITQSPKYLFRKEGQNVTLSCEQNLNHDAMYWYRQDPGQGLRLIYYSQIVNDFQKGDIAEGYSVSREKKESFPLTVTSAQKNPTAFYLCASSITGGSSPLHFGNGTRLTVT.

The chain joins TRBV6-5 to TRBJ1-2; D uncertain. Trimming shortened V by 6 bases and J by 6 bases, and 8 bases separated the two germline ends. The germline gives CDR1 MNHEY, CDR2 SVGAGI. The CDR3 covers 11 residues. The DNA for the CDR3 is TGTGCCAGCAGGGCGGATGATGGCTACACCTTC. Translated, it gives CASRADDGYTF.

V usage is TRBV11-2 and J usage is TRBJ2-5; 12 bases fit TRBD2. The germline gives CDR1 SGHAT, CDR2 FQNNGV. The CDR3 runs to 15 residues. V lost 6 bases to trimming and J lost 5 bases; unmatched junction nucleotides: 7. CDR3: CASSPLAGGHETQYF. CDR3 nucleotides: TGTGCCAGCAGTCCTCTAGCGGGGGGGCACGAGACCCAGTACTTC.

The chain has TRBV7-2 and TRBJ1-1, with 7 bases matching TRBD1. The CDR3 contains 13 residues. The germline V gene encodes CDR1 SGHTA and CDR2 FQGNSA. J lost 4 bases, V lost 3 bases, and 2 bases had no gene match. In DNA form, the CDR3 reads TGTGCCAGCAGCTTTAGACAGGGCACTGAAGCTTTCTTT. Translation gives CASSFRQGTEAFF.

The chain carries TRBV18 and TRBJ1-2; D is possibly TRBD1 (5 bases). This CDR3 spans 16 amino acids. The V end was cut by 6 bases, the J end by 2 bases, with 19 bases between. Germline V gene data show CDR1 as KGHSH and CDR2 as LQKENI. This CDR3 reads CASSPTMQGSNYGYTF. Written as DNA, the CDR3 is TGTGCCAGCTCCCCAACCATGCAGGGTTCAAACTATGGCTACACCTTC. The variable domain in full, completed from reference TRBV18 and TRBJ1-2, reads NAGVMQNPRHLVRRRGQEARLRCSPMKGHSHVYWYRQLPEEGLKFMVYLQKENIIDESGMPKERFSAEFPKEGPSILRIQQVVRGDSAAYFCASSPTMQGSNYGYTFGSGTRLTVV.

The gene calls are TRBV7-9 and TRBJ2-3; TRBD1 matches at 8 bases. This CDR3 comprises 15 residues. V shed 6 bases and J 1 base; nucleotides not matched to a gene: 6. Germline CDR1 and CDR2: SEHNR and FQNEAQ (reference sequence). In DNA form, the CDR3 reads TGTGCCAGCAGACAGACGGGACAGGGCACAGATACGCAGTATTTT. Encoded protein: CASRQTGQGTDTQYF.

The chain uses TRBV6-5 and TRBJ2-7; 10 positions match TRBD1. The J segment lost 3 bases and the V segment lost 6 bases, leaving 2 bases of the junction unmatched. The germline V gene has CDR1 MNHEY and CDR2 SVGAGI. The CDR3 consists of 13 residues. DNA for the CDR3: TGTGCCAGCAGAAGGGACAGGGGCTACGAGCAGTACTTC. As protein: CASRRDRGYEQYF.

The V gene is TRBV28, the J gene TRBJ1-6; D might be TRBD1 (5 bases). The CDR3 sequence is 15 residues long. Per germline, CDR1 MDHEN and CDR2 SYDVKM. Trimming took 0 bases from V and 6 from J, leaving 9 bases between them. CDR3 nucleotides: TGTGCCAGCAGTTTATGGCGGGGGAGTAATTCACCCCTCCACTTT. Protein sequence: CASSLWRGSNSPLHF. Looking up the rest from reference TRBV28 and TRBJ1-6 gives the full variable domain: DVKVTQSSRYLVKRTGEKVFLECVQDMDHENMFWYRQDPGLGLRLIYFSYDVKMKEKGDIPEGYSVSREKKERFSLILESASTNQTSMYLCASSLWRGSNSPLHFGNGTRLTVT.

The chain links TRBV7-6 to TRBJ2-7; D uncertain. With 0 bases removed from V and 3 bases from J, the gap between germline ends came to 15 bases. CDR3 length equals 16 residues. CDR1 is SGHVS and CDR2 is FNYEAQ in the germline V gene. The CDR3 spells CASSLALTGGSYEQYF. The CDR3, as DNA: TGTGCCAGCAGCTTAGCGCTAACCGGCGGAAGCTACGAGCAGTACTTC.

The CDR3 nucleotides read TGTGCCAGCAGTCCTCGACGGCGGGGGGGTTACAATGAGCAGTTCTTC. It is translated as CASSPRRRGGYNEQFF. The chain couples TRBV27 to TRBJ2-1; 9 positions match TRBD2. V lost 5 bases to trimming and J lost 4 bases; unmatched junction nucleotides: 9. CDR3 length: 16 amino acids. Germline CDR1 and CDR2: MNHEY and SMNVEV (reference sequence).

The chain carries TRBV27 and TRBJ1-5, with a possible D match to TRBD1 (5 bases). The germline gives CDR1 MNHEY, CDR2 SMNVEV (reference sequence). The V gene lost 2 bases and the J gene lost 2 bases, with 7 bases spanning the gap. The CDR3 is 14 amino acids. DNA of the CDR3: TGTGCCAGCAGTTTAAGGGGCGGCAATCAGCCCCAGCATTTT. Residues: CASSLRGGNQPQHF.

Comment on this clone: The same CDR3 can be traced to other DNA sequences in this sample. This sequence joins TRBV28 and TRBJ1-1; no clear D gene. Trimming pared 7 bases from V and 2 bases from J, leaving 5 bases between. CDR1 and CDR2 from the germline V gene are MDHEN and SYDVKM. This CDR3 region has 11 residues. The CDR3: CASTLNTEAFF. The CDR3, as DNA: TGTGCCAGCACCTTAAACACTGAAGCTTTCTTT.

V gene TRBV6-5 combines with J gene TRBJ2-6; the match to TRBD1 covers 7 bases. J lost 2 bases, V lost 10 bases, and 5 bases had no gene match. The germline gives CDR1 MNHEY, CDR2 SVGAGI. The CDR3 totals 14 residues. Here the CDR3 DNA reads TGTGCCACCGGAACAGGGGCTGGGGCCAACGTCCTGACTTTC. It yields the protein CATGTGAGANVLTF.

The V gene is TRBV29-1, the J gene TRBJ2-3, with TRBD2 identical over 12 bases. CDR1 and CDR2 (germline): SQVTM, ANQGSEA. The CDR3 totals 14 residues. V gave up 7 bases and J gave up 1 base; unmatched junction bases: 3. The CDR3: CSERLAGGTDTQYF. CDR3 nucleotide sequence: TGCAGCGAGAGACTAGCGGGGGGCACAGATACGCAGTATTTT.

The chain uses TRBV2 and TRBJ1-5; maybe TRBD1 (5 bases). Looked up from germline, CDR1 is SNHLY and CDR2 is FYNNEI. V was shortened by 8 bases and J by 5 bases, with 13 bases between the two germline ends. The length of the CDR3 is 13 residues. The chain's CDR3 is CASGRTQDQPQHF. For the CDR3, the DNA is TGTGCCAGCGGAAGGACACAGGATCAGCCCCAGCATTTT.